These T cell receptor beta chains were read from a single sample in a study of blood T cell repertoires in COVID-19. The table came from immunoSEQ multiplex PCR; TCRdb's copy has only in-frame clones and leaves some out. The repertoire consists of some 150,000 clones, with 88% occurring once and the leading ten covering less than 2%. Sequencing used peripheral blood. These receptors all come from a woman in her sixties or seventies with acute or convalescent COVID-19. Both conserved end residues are part of each CDR3. A D gene is named only where the DNA matches it firmly. Size tells how often a clone was seen (once, few, many) or the class of an expanded clone, and some rows leave it out.

J gene | clone size | D gene | V gene | CDR3 protein | CDR3 DNA
TRBJ2-5 | few | TRBD2 | TRBV5-1 | CASSPGTTSQETQYF | TGCGCCAGCAGCCCGGGGACTACCTCCCAAGAGACCCAGTACTTC
TRBJ1-1 | . | . | TRBV15 | CATSPGGLIQADTEAFF | TGTGCCACCAGCCCTGGGGGACTTATACAGGCGGACACTGAAGCTTTCTTT
TRBJ1-1 | . | . | TRBV7-3 | CASRTAPNTEAFF | TGTGCCAGCCGAACAGCTCCAAACACTGAAGCTTTCTTT
TRBJ2-7 | once | . | TRBV6-5 | CASSYGPLGEQYF | TGTGCCAGCAGTTACGGGCCCCTCGGAGAGCAGTACTTC
TRBJ1-2 | . | . | TRBV7-9 | CASSPQVLTPRGRYGYTF | TGTGCCAGCAGCCCCCAAGTTTTGACTCCCCGTGGTCGCTATGGCTACACCTTC
TRBJ1-5 | . | TRBD1 | TRBV7-2 | CASSSGTAYSNQPQHF | TGTGCCAGCAGCTCCGGGACAGCTTATAGCAATCAGCCCCAGCATTTT
TRBJ1-2 | . | . | TRBV7-2 | CASSSRTGVYRGYTF | TGTGCCAGCAGCTCACGAACGGGGGTTTATCGGGGCTACACCTTC
TRBJ2-5 | . | TRBD1 | TRBV29-1 | CSVDRGLETQYF | TGCAGCGTTGACAGGGGGTTAGAGACCCAGTACTTC
TRBJ2-3 | . | . | TRBV7-3 | CASSLLRGGSTDTQYF | TGTGCCAGCAGCTTACTTCGCGGGGGCTCCACAGATACGCAGTATTTT
TRBJ2-7 | once | . | TRBV6-2/TRBV6-3 | CASSYWGVSYEQYF | TGTGCCAGCAGTTACTGGGGGGTCTCCTACGAGCAGTACTTC
TRBJ2-7 | . | . | TRBV4-1 | CASSQGQRPFEQYF | TGCGCCAGCAGCCAAGGTCAGCGGCCCTTCGAGCAGTACTTC
TRBJ1-2 | . | TRBD1 | TRBV5-4 | CASSPPPGQNYGYTF | TGTGCCAGCAGCCCTCCACCGGGACAGAACTATGGCTACACCTTC
TRBJ1-2 | . | TRBD1 | TRBV28 | CASIGGGRNFKSNYGYTF | TGTGCCAGCATTGGAGGGGGCAGAAACTTCAAATCTAACTATGGCTACACCTTC
TRBJ2-1 | . | . | TRBV7-9 | CASSFSELNEQFF | TGTGCCAGCAGCTTTTCCGAACTAAATGAGCAGTTCTTC
TRBJ2-5 | . | . | TRBV28 | CASSLRGGPGETQYF | TGTGCCAGCAGTTTAAGGGGGGGGCCAGGAGAGACCCAGTACTTC
TRBJ2-3 | once | TRBD2 | TRBV4-3 | CASSQDRVAGGRDTQYF | TGCGCCAGCAGCCAAGATCGAGTAGCGGGGGGAAGGGATACGCAGTATTTT
TRBJ1-3 | . | TRBD1 | TRBV19 | CASSSQQGVTGNTIYF | TGTGCCAGTAGCAGCCAACAGGGGGTTACAGGAAACACCATATATTTT
TRBJ2-1 | . | . | TRBV4-1 | CASSHLGGGDEQFF | TGCGCCAGCAGCCATCTGGGAGGGGGAGATGAGCAGTTCTTC
TRBJ1-4 | . | . | TRBV6-6 | CASSTDRTIEKLFF | TGTGCCAGCAGTACTGACAGGACCATTGAAAAACTGTTTTTT
TRBJ1-3 | . | TRBD1 | TRBV7-8 | CASRSTGPGNTIYF | TGTGCCAGCAGGTCGACAGGGCCAGGAAACACCATATATTTT
TRBJ1-1 | . | . | TRBV29-1 | CSVSPREGTEAFF | TGCAGCGTTTCTCCTAGGGAGGGCACTGAAGCTTTCTTT
TRBJ2-7 | . | . | TRBV7-3 | CASSLIGQPRSSYEQYF | TGTGCCAGCAGCTTAATCGGTCAACCGAGGAGCTCCTACGAGCAGTACTTC
TRBJ2-6 | . | . | TRBV3-1/TRBV3-2 | CASSQDGVEATSGANVLTF | TGTGCCAGCAGCCAAGATGGGGTGGAGGCCACTTCTGGGGCCAACGTCCTGACTTTC
TRBJ1-1 | . | TRBD1 | TRBV13 | CASSRQGALGDYTEAFF | TGTGCCAGCAGCCGCCAGGGGGCTTTAGGGGATTACACTGAAGCTTTCTTT
TRBJ1-1 | . | . | TRBV28 | CASSLEGPLRGTEAFF | TGTGCCAGCAGTTTAGAAGGACCCTTAAGGGGCACTGAAGCTTTCTTT
TRBJ1-5 | . | . | TRBV19 | CASMLRQDNQPQHF | TGTGCCAGTATGTTGAGACAGGACAATCAGCCCCAGCATTTT
TRBJ1-2 | . | . | TRBV30 | CAYQPLTALNGGYTF | TGTGCCTACCAACCTTTAACAGCCTTAAATGGGGGCTACACCTTC
TRBJ1-6 | . | TRBD1 | TRBV27 | CASSPERDRAKGSPLHF | TGTGCCAGCAGTCCAGAACGGGACAGGGCGAAGGGTTCACCCCTCCACTTT
TRBJ2-1 | few | TRBD1 | TRBV2 | CASSSDRSPYNEQFF | TGTGCCAGCAGTTCGGACAGGAGCCCCTACAATGAGCAGTTCTTC
TRBJ1-6 | . | TRBD1 | TRBV5-6 | CASSLVQGDYSPLHF | TGTGCCAGCAGCTTGGTTCAGGGGGACTATTCACCCCTCCACTTT
TRBJ1-2 | . | . | TRBV7-2 | CASSVTGGVNYGYTF | TGTGCCAGCAGCGTTACGGGCGGGGTCAACTATGGCTACACCTTC
TRBJ1-1 | few | TRBD1 | TRBV7-2 | CASERTGGILGEAFF | TGTGCCAGCGAAAGGACAGGGGGAATACTTGGTGAAGCTTTCTTT
TRBJ1-1 | medium-sized | . | TRBV6-5 | CASKGQLNTEAFF | TGTGCCAGCAAGGGACAACTGAACACTGAAGCTTTCTTT
TRBJ1-5 | once | . | TRBV19 | CASSMAGTLNQPQHF | TGTGCCAGTAGTATGGCCGGGACATTAAACCAGCCCCAGCATTTT
TRBJ2-2 | . | . | TRBV4-2 | CASSPGGGGTTGELFF | TGTGCCAGCAGCCCAGGGGGCGGGGGTACGACCGGGGAGCTGTTTTTT
TRBJ1-1 | . | . | TRBV4-2 | CASSQDVRYTEAFF | TGTGCCAGCAGCCAAGATGTCAGGTACACTGAAGCTTTCTTT
TRBJ1-5 | . | TRBD1 | TRBV19 | CASSIGDQGAQPQHF | TGTGCCAGTAGTATAGGGGACCAGGGGGCTCAGCCCCAGCATTTT
TRBJ1-4 | . | . | TRBV5-1 | CASSFRGVGEKLFF | TGCGCCAGCAGCTTCCGAGGCGTTGGAGAAAAACTGTTTTTT
TRBJ1-3 | . | . | TRBV7-2 | CASSQEYSGNTIYF | TGTGCCAGCAGCCAAGAGTACTCTGGAAACACCATATATTTT
TRBJ1-1 | . | . | TRBV6-5 | CASSYSQGMNTEAFF | TGTGCCAGCAGTTACTCGCAGGGGATGAACACTGAAGCTTTCTTT
TRBJ2-7 | . | TRBD2 | TRBV6-6 | CASSLLAGSYEQYF | TGTGCCAGCAGCCTCCTAGCGGGCTCCTACGAGCAGTACTTC
TRBJ1-2 | . | TRBD1 | TRBV6-6 | CASRTPGQEIYGYTF | TGTGCCAGCAGAACCCCGGGACAGGAGATTTATGGCTACACCTTC
TRBJ1-6 | . | . | TRBV6-5 | CASTEQGEGSPLHF | TGTGCCAGCACCGAACAGGGAGAGGGTTCACCCCTCCACTTT
TRBJ1-1 | . | . | TRBV10-3 | CAISESGGRRTVGTEAFF | TGTGCCATCAGTGAGTCGGGCGGGCGCCGGACGGTGGGGACTGAAGCTTTCTTT